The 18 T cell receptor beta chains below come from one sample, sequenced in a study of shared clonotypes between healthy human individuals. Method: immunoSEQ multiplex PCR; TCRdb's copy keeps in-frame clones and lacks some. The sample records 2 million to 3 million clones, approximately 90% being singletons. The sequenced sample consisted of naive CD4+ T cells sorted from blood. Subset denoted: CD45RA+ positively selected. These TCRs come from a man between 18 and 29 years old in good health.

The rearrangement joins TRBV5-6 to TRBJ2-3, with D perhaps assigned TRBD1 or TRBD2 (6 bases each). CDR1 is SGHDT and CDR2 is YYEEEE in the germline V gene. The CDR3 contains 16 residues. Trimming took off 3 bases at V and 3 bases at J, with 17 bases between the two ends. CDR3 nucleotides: TGTGCCAGCAGCTCCCGTGGAGGGACACAGACAGATACGCAGTATTTT. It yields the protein CASSSRGGTQTDTQYF.

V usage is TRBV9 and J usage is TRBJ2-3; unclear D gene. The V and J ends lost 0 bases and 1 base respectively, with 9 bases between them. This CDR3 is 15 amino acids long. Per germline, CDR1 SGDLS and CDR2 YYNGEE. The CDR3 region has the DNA TGTGCCAGCAGCGTAGGAGTCCGACGCACAGATACGCAGTATTTT. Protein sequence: CASSVGVRRTDTQYF. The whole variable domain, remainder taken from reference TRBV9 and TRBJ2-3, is DSGVTQTPKHLITATGQRVTLRCSPRSGDLSVYWYQQSLDQGLQFLIQYYNGEERAKGNILERFSAQQFPDLHSELNLSSLELGDSALYFCASSVGVRRTDTQYFGPGTRLTVL.

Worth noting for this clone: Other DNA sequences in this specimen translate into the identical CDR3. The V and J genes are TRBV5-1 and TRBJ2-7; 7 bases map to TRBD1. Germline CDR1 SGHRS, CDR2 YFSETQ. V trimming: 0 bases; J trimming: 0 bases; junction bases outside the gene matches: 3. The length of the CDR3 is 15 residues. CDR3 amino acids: CASSLAAGGSYEQYF. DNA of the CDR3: TGCGCCAGCAGCTTGGCGGCAGGGGGCTCCTACGAGCAGTACTTC. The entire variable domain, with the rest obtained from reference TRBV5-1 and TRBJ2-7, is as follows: KAGVTQTPRYLIKTRGQQVTLSCSPISGHRSVSWYQQTPGQGLQFLFEYFSETQRNKGNFPGRFSGRQFSNSRSEMNVSTLELGDSALYLCASSLAAGGSYEQYFGPGTRLTVT.

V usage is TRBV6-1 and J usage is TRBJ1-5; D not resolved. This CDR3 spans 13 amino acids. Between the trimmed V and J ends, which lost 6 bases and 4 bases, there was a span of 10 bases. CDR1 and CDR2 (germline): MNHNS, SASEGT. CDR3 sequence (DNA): TGTGCCAGCAGCGCAAACACGAATCAGCCCCAGCATTTT. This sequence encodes CASSANTNQPQHF.

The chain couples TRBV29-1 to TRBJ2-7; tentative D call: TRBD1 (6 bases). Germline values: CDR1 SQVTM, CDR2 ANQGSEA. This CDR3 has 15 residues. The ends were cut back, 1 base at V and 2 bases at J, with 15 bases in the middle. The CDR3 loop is CSVEGLGAGTYEQYF. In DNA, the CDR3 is TGCAGCGTTGAAGGTTTGGGGGCCGGGACCTACGAGCAGTACTTC.

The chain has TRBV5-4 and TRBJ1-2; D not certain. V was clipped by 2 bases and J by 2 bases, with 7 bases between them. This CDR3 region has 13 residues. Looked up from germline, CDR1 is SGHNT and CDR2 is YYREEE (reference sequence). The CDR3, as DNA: TGTGCCAGCAGCTTTTCCCCAAACTATGGCTACACCTTC. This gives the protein CASSFSPNYGYTF.

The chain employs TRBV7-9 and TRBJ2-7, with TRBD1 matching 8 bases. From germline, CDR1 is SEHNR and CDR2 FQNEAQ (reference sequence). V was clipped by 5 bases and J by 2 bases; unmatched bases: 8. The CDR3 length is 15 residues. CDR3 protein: CASSAQGAVAYEQYF. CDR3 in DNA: TGTGCCAGCAGCGCCCAGGGGGCGGTCGCCTACGAGCAGTACTTC.

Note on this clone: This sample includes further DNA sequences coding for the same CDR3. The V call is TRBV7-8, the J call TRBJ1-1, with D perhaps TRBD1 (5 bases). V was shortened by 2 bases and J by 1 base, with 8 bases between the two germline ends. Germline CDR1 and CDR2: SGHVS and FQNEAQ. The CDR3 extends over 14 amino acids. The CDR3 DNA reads TGTGCCAGCAGCTTACAGGGAGGGAACACTGAAGCTTTCTTT. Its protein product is CASSLQGGNTEAFF.

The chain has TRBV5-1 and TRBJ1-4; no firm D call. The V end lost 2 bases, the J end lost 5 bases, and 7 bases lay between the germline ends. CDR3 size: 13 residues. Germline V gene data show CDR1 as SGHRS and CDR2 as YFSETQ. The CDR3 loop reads CASSLMGNEKLFF. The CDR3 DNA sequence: TGCGCCAGCAGCTTAATGGGGAATGAAAAACTGTTTTTT.

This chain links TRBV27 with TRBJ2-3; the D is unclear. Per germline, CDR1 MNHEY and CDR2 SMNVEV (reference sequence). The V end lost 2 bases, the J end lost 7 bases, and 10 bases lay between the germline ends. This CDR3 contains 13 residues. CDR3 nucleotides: TGTGCCAGCAGTTTAAGGCTGGCCCATACGCAGTATTTT. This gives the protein CASSLRLAHTQYF.

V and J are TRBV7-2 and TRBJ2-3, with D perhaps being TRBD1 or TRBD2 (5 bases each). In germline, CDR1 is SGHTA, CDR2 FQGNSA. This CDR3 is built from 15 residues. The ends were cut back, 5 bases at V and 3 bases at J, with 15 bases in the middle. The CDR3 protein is CASSTRGIRTDTQYF. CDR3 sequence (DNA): TGTGCCAGCAGCACCCGGGGCATTCGAACAGATACGCAGTATTTT.

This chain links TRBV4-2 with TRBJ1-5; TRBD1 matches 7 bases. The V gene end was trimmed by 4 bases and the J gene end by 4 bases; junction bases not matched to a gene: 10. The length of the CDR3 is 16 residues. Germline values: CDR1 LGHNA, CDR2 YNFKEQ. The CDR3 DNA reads TGTGCCAGCAGCCCGACGACAGGGTCCGGGAATCAGCCCCAGCATTTT. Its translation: CASSPTTGSGNQPQHF.

CDR3: CASSSGGLGKRDTEAFF. CDR3 in DNA: TGTGCCAGCAGCTCCGGAGGTCTCGGGAAACGAGACACTGAAGCTTTCTTT. The rearrangement joins TRBV11-2 to TRBJ1-1, with D hard to call. This CDR3 is 17 amino acids long. CDR1 is SGHAT and CDR2 is FQNNGV in the germline V gene. Trimming pared 4 bases from V and 3 bases from J, leaving 21 bases between.

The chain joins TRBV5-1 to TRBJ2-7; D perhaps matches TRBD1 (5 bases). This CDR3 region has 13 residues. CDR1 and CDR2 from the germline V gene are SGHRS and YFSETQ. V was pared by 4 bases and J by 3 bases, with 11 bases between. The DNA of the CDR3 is TGCGCCAGCAGCCAGTTGACAGACTACGAGCAGTACTTC. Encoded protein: CASSQLTDYEQYF.

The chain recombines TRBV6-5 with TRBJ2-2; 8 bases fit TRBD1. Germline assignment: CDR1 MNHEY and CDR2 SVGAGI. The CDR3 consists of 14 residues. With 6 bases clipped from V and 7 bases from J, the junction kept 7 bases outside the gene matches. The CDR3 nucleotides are TGTGCCAGCAGCGTACAGGGGGGAATCGGGGAGCTGTTTTTT. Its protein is CASSVQGGIGELFF.

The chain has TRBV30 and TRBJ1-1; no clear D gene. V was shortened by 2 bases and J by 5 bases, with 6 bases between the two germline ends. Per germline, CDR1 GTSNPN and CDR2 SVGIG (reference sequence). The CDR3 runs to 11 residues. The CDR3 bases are TGTGCCTGGAGTATAAGTACTGAAGCTTTCTTT. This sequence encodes CAWSISTEAFF.

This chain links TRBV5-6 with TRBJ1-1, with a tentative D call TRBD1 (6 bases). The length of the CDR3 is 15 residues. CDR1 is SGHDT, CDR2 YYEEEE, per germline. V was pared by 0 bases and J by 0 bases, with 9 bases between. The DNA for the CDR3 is TGTGCCAGCAGCTTGGGGGACACCATGAACACTGAAGCTTTCTTT. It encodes CASSLGDTMNTEAFF. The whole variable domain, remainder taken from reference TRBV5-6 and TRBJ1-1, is DAGVTQSPTHLIKTRGQQVTLRCSPKSGHDTVSWYQQALGQGPQFIFQYYEEEERQRGNFPDRFSGHQFPNYSSELNVNALLLGDSALYLCASSLGDTMNTEAFFGQGTRLTVV.

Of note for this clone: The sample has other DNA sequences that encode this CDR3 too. The CDR3 loop is CASSSRQGGTDTQYF. CDR3 bases: TGTGCCAGCAGCTCTCGACAGGGTGGCACAGATACGCAGTATTTT. The chain joins TRBV7-2 to TRBJ2-3; 7 bases are a match to TRBD1. CDR1 is SGHTA, CDR2 FQGNSA, per germline. The CDR3 sequence is 15 residues long. V lost 4 bases to trimming and J lost 1 base; unmatched junction nucleotides: 5.